This is a list of T cell receptor beta chains from one sample in a study of cytomegalovirus exposure and HLA in healthy donors. Sequencing used immunoSEQ multiplex PCR; TCRdb keeps in-frame clones, though not all of them. The sample shows roughly 190,000 clones, more than 70% of them seen only once. The sequenced sample consisted of PBMCs. These receptors originate from a man aged 30-40 years in good health and CMV-seropositive. CDR3s include the opening cysteine and the closing phenylalanine or tryptophan. The D gene is left open where the match is weak. Not every row has a clone size; where given, it reads once, few, many or a size class.

NA,TRBJ2-1,TRBV5-1,NA,16,TGCGCCAGCAGCTTGGAACGGGGGGCCGTGACGGATGAGCAGTTCTTC,CASSLERGAVTDEQFF
NA,TRBJ1-2,TRBV7-8,TRBD1,13,TGTGCCAGCAGCCGAGAGAGACAGGGTGGCTACACCTTC,CASSRERQGGYTF
NA,TRBJ2-2,TRBV7-2,NA,15,TGTGCCAGCAGCCCAAGGGGGAACGAGGCCGGGGAGCTGTTTTTT,CASSPRGNEAGELFF
NA,TRBJ2-2,TRBV25-1,NA,18,TGTGCCAGCAGTGTACAAGACATCGTCAGAGCGAACACCGGGGAGCTGTTTTTT,CASSVQDIVRANTGELFF
NA,TRBJ1-1,TRBV5-6,NA,14,TGTGCCAGCAGCTTGGAACAGGATTACACTGAAGCTTTCTTT,CASSLEQDYTEAFF
NA,TRBJ2-5,TRBV6-1,TRBD2,18,TGTGCCAGCAGTGGGTTTGGACTAGCGGGAGGGGGTCCAGAGACCCAGTACTTC,CASSGFGLAGGGPETQYF
once,TRBJ1-5,TRBV6-6,NA,12,TGTGCCAGCAGTCGAGCTAATCAGCCCCAGCATTTT,CASSRANQPQHF
NA,TRBJ2-5,TRBV19,TRBD2,15,TGTGCCAGCAACCCTCGGGGGGGCGGGGGAGAGACCCAGTACTTC,CASNPRGGGGETQYF
NA,TRBJ1-1,TRBV4-2,TRBD1,15,TGTGCCAGCAGCCGACCCGGGACAGGGGGCACTGAAGCTTTCTTT,CASSRPGTGGTEAFF
NA,TRBJ2-3,TRBV7-2,NA,16,TGTGCCAGCAGCTCGGCCAGGGGGGCCAGCACAGATACGCAGTATTTT,CASSSARGASTDTQYF
NA,TRBJ1-2,TRBV6-6,NA,12,TGTGCCAGCACCCAGGGAGGAGTTGGCTACACCTTC,CASTQGGVGYTF
NA,TRBJ2-1,TRBV11-3,TRBD1,14,TGTGCCAGCAGTCGGGACAGGGGATACAATGAGCAGTTCTTC,CASSRDRGYNEQFF
NA,TRBJ2-2,TRBV5-4,TRBD1,16,TGTGCCAGCAGCTTCCCCGGGACAGGGGGCACCGGGGAGCTGTTTTTT,CASSFPGTGGTGELFF
NA,TRBJ1-3,TRBV4-1,NA,16,TGCGCCAGCAGCCCCATCCTCTTGAGCTCTGGAAACACCATATATTTT,CASSPILLSSGNTIYF
NA,TRBJ1-5,TRBV6-1,TRBD1,16,TGTGCCAGCAGTGAAGGAGGCAGGGGGCCTAAACAGCCCCAGCATTTT,CASSEGGRGPKQPQHF
NA,TRBJ2-5,TRBV6-1,NA,16,TGTGCCAGCAGTGAAGGGGTAGCCGTAAACCAAGAGACCCAGTACTTC,CASSEGVAVNQETQYF
NA,TRBJ2-3,TRBV5-1,NA,15,TGCGCCAGCAGCTTGGCCGGGGCTAGCGCAGATACGCAGTATTTT,CASSLAGASADTQYF
NA,TRBJ2-5,TRBV27,TRBD1,13,TGTGCCAGCAGTCACAGGGGCCAAGAGACCCAGTACTTC,CASSHRGQETQYF
few,TRBJ2-5,TRBV18,NA,12,TGTGCCAGCTCACCACTGGGGGGGACCCAGTACTTC,CASSPLGGTQYF
NA,TRBJ1-3,TRBV2,NA,15,TGTGCCAGCAGTCAGCGGGGGACGTCTGGAAACACCATATATTTT,CASSQRGTSGNTIYF
NA,TRBJ2-2,TRBV27,NA,15,TGTGCCAGCAAGAGGGGGAGGGCGTACACCGGGGAGCTGTTTTTT,CASKRGRAYTGELFF
NA,TRBJ1-1,TRBV2,NA,13,TGTGCCAGCAGCAGGGAGGGGGAGACTGAAGCTTTCTTT,CASSREGETEAFF
few,TRBJ1-1,TRBV7-2,TRBD1,15,TGTGCCAGCAGCTTGCGGAGACAGGGCGACACTGAAGCTTTCTTT,CASSLRRQGDTEAFF
NA,TRBJ2-6,TRBV28,NA,13,TGTGCCAGCAGGTTAGGCAGGGCGGGGGTCCTGACTTTC,CASRLGRAGVLTF
NA,TRBJ1-1,TRBV6-1,TRBD1,13,TGTGCCAGCACCATACAGGGGGGGGCTGAAGCTTTCTTT,CASTIQGGAEAFF
NA,TRBJ1-2,TRBV6-6,NA,16,TGTGCCAGCAGTTACTCGGGGGGATACCCTGTCTATGGCTACACCTTC,CASSYSGGYPVYGYTF
few,TRBJ2-5,TRBV6-1,NA,13,TGTGCCAGCAGTGCTGATCCCGGAGGGACCCAGTACTTC,CASSADPGGTQYF
few,TRBJ1-1,TRBV2,NA,12,TGTGCCAGCACCCGTCCGGGCACTGAAGCTTTCTTT,CASTRPGTEAFF
few,TRBJ1-1,TRBV7-9,TRBD1,16,TGTGCCAGCAGCTACCATCGCAGGACAGGGCACACTGAAGCTTTCTTT,CASSYHRRTGHTEAFF
once,TRBJ2-7,TRBV5-6,TRBD1,16,TGTGCCAGCAGGCCAGGACAGGGGGCTTTACTGGGGGAGCAGTACTTC,CASRPGQGALLGEQYF
NA,TRBJ1-4,TRBV5-1,TRBD1,15,TGCGCCAGCTCCTTGGCCCTGGACAGGGCTGAAAAACTGTTTTTT,CASSLALDRAEKLFF
NA,TRBJ2-1,TRBV7-2,NA,17,TGTGCCAGCAGCTTAGCGTGGGGCCTGAGCTCCTACAATGAGCAGTTCTTC,CASSLAWGLSSYNEQFF
once,TRBJ1-1,TRBV5-1,TRBD1,15,TGCGCCAGCAGCTTGGGCGGGCAGGGGGCCACTGAAGCTTTCTTT,CASSLGGQGATEAFF
NA,TRBJ1-5,TRBV5-5,NA,14,TGTGCCAGCAGCTTGTGGGCAGGCAATCAGCCCCAGCATTTT,CASSLWAGNQPQHF
NA,TRBJ2-3,TRBV10-3,TRBD1,15,TGTGCCATCAGGTCCGGGACAGGGATCACAGATACGCAGTATTTT,CAIRSGTGITDTQYF
few,TRBJ1-4,TRBV27,NA,13,TGTGCCAGCGGACCAAGGGGGTTTAGGGAACTGTTTTTT,CASGPRGFRELFF
NA,TRBJ2-3,TRBV11-2,NA,14,TGTGCCAGCAACGACTATAGTGACACAGATACGCAGTATTTT,CASNDYSDTDTQYF
NA,TRBJ1-2,TRBV6-1,NA,15,TGTGCCAGCAGTGAAATGGGGGGGGCAAGCTATGGCTACACCTTC,CASSEMGGASYGYTF
NA,TRBJ2-6,TRBV7-9,TRBD1,14,TGTTCCAGCAGCCCTGGGACAGGGTTTGGCGTCCTGACTTTC,CSSSPGTGFGVLTF
NA,TRBJ2-5,TRBV4-2,TRBD2,14,TGTGCCAGCCGCGGGGGGAGCGGGGGTGAGACCCAGTACTTC,CASRGGSGGETQYF
few,TRBJ1-1,TRBV15,NA,14,TGTGCCACCAGCAGAAAGAGCCCGAACACTGAAGCTTTCTTT,CATSRKSPNTEAFF
NA,TRBJ1-1,TRBV4-1,TRBD1,18,TGCGCCAGCAGCCAAGGAGTACAGGGGGGTCCGAGGGGGACTGAAGCTTTCTTT,CASSQGVQGGPRGTEAFF
once,TRBJ2-2,TRBV7-7,NA,13,TGTGCTAGCAGTCCAAAGAACACCGGGGAGCTGTTTTTT,CASSPKNTGELFF
NA,TRBJ2-3,TRBV10-3,TRBD2,18,TGTGCCATCAGTGACTCGCGGACTAGCGGAAGGGCGGCAGATACGCAGTATTTT,CAISDSRTSGRAADTQYF
once,TRBJ2-1,TRBV14,NA,16,TGTGCCAGCAGCCAGTACCTGCTAACGGGGTACAATGAGCAGTTCTTC,CASSQYLLTGYNEQFF
NA,TRBJ2-7,TRBV18,TRBD1,15,TGTGCCAGCTCACCAATACCGGGACAGGAGTACGAGCAGTACTTC,CASSPIPGQEYEQYF
once,TRBJ2-1,TRBV28,NA,11,TGTGCCAGCAGGGTTAGCAATGAGCAGTTCTTC,CASRVSNEQFF
NA,TRBJ1-1,TRBV19,TRBD1,16,TGTGCCAGTAGTATAGATGGCGACAGGGCGAACACTGAAGCTTTCTTT,CASSIDGDRANTEAFF
NA,TRBJ2-3,TRBV5-6,TRBD2,14,TGTGCCAGCAGCACCGGACTAGCCGCAGATACGCAGTATTTT,CASSTGLAADTQYF
NA,TRBJ2-3,TRBV11-2,NA,12,TGTGCCAGCAGCCGGAGGCAGCCAAGGCAGTATTTT,CASSRRQPRQYF